One sample yielded the 6 T cell receptor beta chains listed below, sequenced in a study of T cells in Graves' hyperthyroidism and ophthalmopathy. Researchers amplified the TCR beta CDR3 regions from RNA transcripts. Primed by the HTBI set, a first-round RT-PCR was run on the TCR CDR3. TCRdb analysed the multiplex PCR reads with MiXCR anew, one entry per CDR3 protein. The sample yields 300,000 to 450,000 distinct CDR3 sequences, roughly 25% seen once. The sequenced sample consisted of blood. The receptors were sampled from a man in his fifties with Graves' hyperthyroidism.

This clonotype was counted only a few times. This chain links TRBV6-1 with TRBJ2-1; maybe TRBD2 (6 bases). The germline gives CDR1 MNHNS, CDR2 SASEGT. V was clipped by 5 bases and J by 3 bases, with 20 bases between them. The CDR3 has 17 amino acids. DNA for the CDR3: TGTGCCAGCAGTCGTCCCCCCTCTAGCGACAACTACAATGAGCAGTTCTTC. Its protein product is CASSRPPSSDNYNEQFF.

The chain is built from TRBV3-1 and TRBJ2-5; D is tentatively TRBD1 or TRBD2 (6 bases each). This CDR3 has 13 residues. V was pared by 2 bases and J by 9 bases, with 13 bases between. Germline assignment: CDR1 LGHDT and CDR2 YNNKEL (reference sequence). Written as DNA, the CDR3 is TGTGCCAGCAGCCAAACAGGGAGGTGGGCCCAGTACTTC. Its translation is CASSQTGRWAQYF.

Turning to this clonotype: The junction departs from the called germline gene at one end, perhaps through a read error. The chain employs TRBV5-4 and TRBJ1-3, with D hard to call. The germline gives CDR1 SGHNT, CDR2 YYREEE (reference sequence). CDR3 length: 15 residues. The CDR3 region has the DNA TGTGCCAGCAGCTTGGGGACGGGCTCTGGGAACACCATATATTTT. Protein: CASSLGTGSGNTIYF.

V gene TRBV9 combines with J gene TRBJ2-5; D is possibly TRBD1 (5 bases). Germline CDR1 reads SGDLS; CDR2 reads YYNGEE. This CDR3 is 13 amino acids long. Trimming removed 4 bases at V and 3 bases at J, with 10 bases between. CDR3 nucleotide sequence: TGTGCCAGCAGCCCAGGGTGGGAAGAGACCCAGTACTTC. Its translation is CASSPGWEETQYF. The variable domain in full, completed from reference TRBV9 and TRBJ2-5, reads DSGVTQTPKHLITATGQRVTLRCSPRSGDLSVYWYQQSLDQGLQFLIQYYNGEERAKGNILERFSAQQFPDLHSELNLSSLELGDSALYFCASSPGWEETQYFGPGTRLLVL.

This chain connects TRBV12-3 or TRBV12-4 to TRBJ2-4; D perhaps matches TRBD2 (5 bases). This CDR3 is 14 amino acids long. Trimming took 8 bases from V and 1 from J, leaving 12 bases between them. The CDR3 sequence is CASAPTGAKNIQYF. CDR3 DNA: TGTGCCAGCGCCCCCACGGGGGCCAAAAACATTCAGTACTTC.

Note on this clonotype: It may be a read error: a sequence one base away is much more abundant. J is TRBJ2-7 and V is TRBV2; 8 bases fit TRBD1. Losses at the gene ends were 7 bases for V and 6 bases for J; bases not matched to a gene: 8. The length of the CDR3 is 13 residues. Per the germline V gene, CDR1 is SNHLY and CDR2 is FYNNEI. CDR3 loop: CASNGQGFREQYF. The CDR3 coding sequence is TGTGCCAGCAATGGACAGGGTTTCCGCGAGCAGTACTTC.